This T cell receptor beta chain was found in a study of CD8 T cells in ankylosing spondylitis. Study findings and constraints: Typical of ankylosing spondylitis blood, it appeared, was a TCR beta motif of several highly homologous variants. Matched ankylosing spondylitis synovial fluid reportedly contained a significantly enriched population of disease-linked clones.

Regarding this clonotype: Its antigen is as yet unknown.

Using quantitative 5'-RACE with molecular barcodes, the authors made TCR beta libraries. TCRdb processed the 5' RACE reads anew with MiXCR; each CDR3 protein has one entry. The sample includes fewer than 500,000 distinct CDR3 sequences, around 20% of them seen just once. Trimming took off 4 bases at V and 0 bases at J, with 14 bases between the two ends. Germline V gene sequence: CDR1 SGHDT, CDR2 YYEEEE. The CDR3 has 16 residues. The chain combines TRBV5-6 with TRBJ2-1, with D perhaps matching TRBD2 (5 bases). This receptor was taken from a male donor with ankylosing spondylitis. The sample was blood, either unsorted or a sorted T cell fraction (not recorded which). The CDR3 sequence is CASSPGSGNSYNEQFF. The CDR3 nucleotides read TGTGCCAGCAGCCCGGGGTCGGGCAACTCCTACAATGAGCAGTTCTTC.